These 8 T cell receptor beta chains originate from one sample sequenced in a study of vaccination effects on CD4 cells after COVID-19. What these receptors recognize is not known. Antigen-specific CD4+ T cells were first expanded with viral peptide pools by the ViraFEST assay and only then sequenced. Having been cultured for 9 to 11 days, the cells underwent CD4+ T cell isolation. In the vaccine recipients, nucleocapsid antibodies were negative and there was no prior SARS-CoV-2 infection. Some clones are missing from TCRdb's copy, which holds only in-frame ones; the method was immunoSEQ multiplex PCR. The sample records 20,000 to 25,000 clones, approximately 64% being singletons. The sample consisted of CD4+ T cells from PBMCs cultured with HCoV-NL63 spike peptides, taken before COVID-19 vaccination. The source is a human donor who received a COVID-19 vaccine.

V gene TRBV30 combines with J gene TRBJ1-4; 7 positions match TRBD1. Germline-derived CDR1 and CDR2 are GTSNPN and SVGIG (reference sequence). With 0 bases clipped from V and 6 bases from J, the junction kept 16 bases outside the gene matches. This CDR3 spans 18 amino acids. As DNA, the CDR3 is TGTGCCTGGAGTGTTCTGGGGGACAGCGAGGAGTTGGATGAAAAACTGTTTTTT. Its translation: CAWSVLGDSEELDEKLFF.

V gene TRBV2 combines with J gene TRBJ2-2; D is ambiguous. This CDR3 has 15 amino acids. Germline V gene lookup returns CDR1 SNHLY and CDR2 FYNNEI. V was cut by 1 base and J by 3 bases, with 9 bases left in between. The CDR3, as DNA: TGTGCCAGCAGTGAAGGACGGGCGGACACCGGGGAGCTGTTTTTT. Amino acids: CASSEGRADTGELFF.

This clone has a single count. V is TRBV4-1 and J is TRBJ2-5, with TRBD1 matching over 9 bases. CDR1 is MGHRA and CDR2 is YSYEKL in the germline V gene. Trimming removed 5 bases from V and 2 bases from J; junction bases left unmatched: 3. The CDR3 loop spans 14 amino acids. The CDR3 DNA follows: TGCGCCAGCAGCTTGGGACAGGGACAAGAGACCCAGTACTTC. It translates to CASSLGQGQETQYF.

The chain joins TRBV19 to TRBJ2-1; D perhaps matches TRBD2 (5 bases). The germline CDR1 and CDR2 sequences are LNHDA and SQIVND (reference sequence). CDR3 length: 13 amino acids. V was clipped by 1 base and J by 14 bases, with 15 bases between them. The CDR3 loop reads CASSIVGASREFF. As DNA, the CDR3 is TGTGCCAGTAGTATAGTAGGCGCCTCGAGGGAGTTCTTC.

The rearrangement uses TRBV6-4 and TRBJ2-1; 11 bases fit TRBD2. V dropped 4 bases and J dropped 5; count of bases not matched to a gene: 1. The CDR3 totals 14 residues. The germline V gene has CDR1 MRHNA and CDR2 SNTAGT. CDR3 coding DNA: TGTGCCAGCAGTGTAGCGGGAGGGGACAATGAGCAGTTCTTC. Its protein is CASSVAGGDNEQFF.

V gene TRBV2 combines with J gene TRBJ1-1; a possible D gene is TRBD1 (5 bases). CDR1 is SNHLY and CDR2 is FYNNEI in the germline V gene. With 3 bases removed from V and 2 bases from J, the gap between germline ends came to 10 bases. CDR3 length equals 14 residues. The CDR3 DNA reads TGTGCCAGCAGTGAGCACAGGTATAACACTGAAGCTTTCTTT. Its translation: CASSEHRYNTEAFF.

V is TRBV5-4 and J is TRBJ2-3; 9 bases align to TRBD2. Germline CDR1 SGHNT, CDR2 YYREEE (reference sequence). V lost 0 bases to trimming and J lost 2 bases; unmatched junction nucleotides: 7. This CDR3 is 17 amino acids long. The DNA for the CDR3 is TGTGCCAGCAGCTTGGCCGGCTCTAGCGGGGACACAGATACGCAGTATTTT. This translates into CASSLAGSSGDTDTQYF.

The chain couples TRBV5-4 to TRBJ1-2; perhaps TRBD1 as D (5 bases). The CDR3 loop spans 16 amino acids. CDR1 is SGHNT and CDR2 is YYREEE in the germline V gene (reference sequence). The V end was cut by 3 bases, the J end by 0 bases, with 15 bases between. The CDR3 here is CASSYQGVFANYGYTF. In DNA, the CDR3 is TGTGCCAGCAGCTATCAGGGTGTTTTCGCTAACTATGGCTACACCTTC.